This TCR beta chain was identified in a study of T cells in localized non-small cell lung cancer. This CDR3 is built from 15 residues. Trimming left V 5 bases short and J 6 bases short, with 19 bases between. Germline V gene data show CDR1 as LNHDA and CDR2 as SQIVND (reference sequence). Notes on this clone: The target antigen is unknown.

Findings of the study overall: Adjacent lung was found to contain a median about 62 of the top 100 tumor clones. Only one tumor region went through sequencing, so heterogeneity may still be there. Of the tissues analyzed, uninvolved adjacent lung showed maximal T cell clonality, greater than tumor.

TCRdb's copy holds only in-frame clones and misses some; the assay was immunoSEQ multiplex PCR. This table holds nearly 40,000 clones, around 86% found once. The chain combines TRBV19 with TRBJ1-1; D call uncertain. The receptor comes from a man between 18 and 49 years old with stage I lung adenocarcinoma. The sample in question was peripheral blood, obtained before any cancer treatment. DNA of the CDR3: TGTGCCAGTAGTCAAAGTGCGGGAGGGCTGGCTGAAGCTTTCTTT. Translation gives CASSQSAGGLAEAFF.